The T cell receptor (beta chain) described here comes from a study of blood T cell repertoires in COVID-19. Participants were aged about 18 to 95 years, lived in under 30 US areas, and enrolled virtually. Cohort 3 donors were reported recovered after two negative PCRs, clearance, or symptom resolution. Here immunoSEQ multiplex PCR was the method, and the copy in TCRdb shows in-frame clones only, minus some. The sample lists 200,000 to 300,000 clones, about 84% occurring once. The table lists this clone with a count of one. This CDR3 spans 15 amino acids. V was clipped by 3 bases and J by 2 bases; unmatched bases: 4. CDR1 and CDR2 from the germline V gene are SGHAT and FQNNGV.

Sequencing was done on a sample of PBMCs or T cells enriched from blood (not recorded which). The V call is TRBV11-2, the J call TRBJ2-7, with 10 bases lining up with TRBD2. The source is a woman aged 45-60 years who had recovered from COVID-19. The CDR3 DNA follows: TGTGCCAGCAGCTTGAGACTAGCGGGCACCTACGAGCAGTACTTC. This codes for CASSLRLAGTYEQYF. Drawing the rest from reference TRBV11-2 and TRBJ2-7, the complete variable domain is EAGVAQSPRYKIIEKRQSVAFWCNPISGHATLYWYQQILGQGPKLLIQFQNNGVVDDSQLPKDRFSAERLKGVDSTLKIQPAKLEDSAVYLCASSLRLAGTYEQYFGPGTRLTVT.